Listed here are 20 T cell receptor beta chains from one sample, sequenced in a study of cytomegalovirus exposure and HLA in healthy donors. The PCR was carried out with 60 Vbeta primers and 13 Jbeta primers. This table comes from immunoSEQ multiplex PCR, and its TCRdb copy is limited to in-frame clones, with some not included. The table includes approximately 110,000 clones, 65% to 85% detected once. The sequenced material came from PBMCs. These TCRs come from a woman younger than 30 in good health and CMV-seronegative.

The chain combines TRBV9 with TRBJ1-1, with 10 bases lining up with TRBD1. The CDR3 length is 16 residues. The germline V gene encodes CDR1 SGDLS and CDR2 YYNGEE. The junction had 9 bases not matched to a gene; V was cut back by 3 bases and J by 4 bases. The CDR3 nucleotides are TGTGCCAGCAGCGACCCGACCGGGACAGGGGCCACTGAAGCTTTCTTT. It encodes CASSDPTGTGATEAFF.

The chain couples TRBV11-2 to TRBJ2-3; TRBD1 matches 7 bases. The junction had 10 bases not matched to a gene; V was cut back by 6 bases and J by 4 bases. The CDR3 totals 15 residues. Germline CDR1 SGHAT, CDR2 FQNNGV. The CDR3 nucleotides read TGTGCCAGCAGTCGTCTGGGGACAGCGGCAGATACGCAGTATTTT. Translation: CASSRLGTAADTQYF.

The table lists this clone with a few counts. The germline gene is not matched at one end of the junction; a read error may be the cause. V usage is TRBV11-2 and J usage is TRBJ2-7; the D is unclear. CDR1 and CDR2 (germline): SGHAT, FQNNGV. CDR3 length: 11 residues. CDR3 DNA: TGTGCCAGCAGCTTAGGTGGCAGCGAAGACTTC. Translating it yields CASSLGGSEDF.

The chain employs TRBV5-1 and TRBJ1-4; tentative D call: TRBD1 (6 bases). This CDR3 has 14 amino acids. Germline V lookup: CDR1 SGHRS, CDR2 YFSETQ. V gave up 4 bases and J gave up 5 bases, with 12 bases separating them. The CDR3 DNA reads as TGCGCCAGCAGCCGAGGGGGTGGGAATGAAAAACTGTTTTTT. Amino acid sequence: CASSRGGGNEKLFF.

The rearrangement uses TRBV28 and TRBJ1-2; 7 bases match TRBD1. This CDR3 region has 14 residues. Trimming removed 2 bases from V and 7 bases from J; junction bases left unmatched: 7. The germline V gene has CDR1 MDHEN and CDR2 SYDVKM. CDR3 nucleotide sequence: TGTGCCAGCAGTTTACAGCAGGGGGTAGGTGGCTACACCTTC. Translating it yields CASSLQQGVGGYTF.

V gene TRBV19 combines with J gene TRBJ1-1; D may be TRBD1 (5 bases). V shed 4 bases and J shed 4 bases, with 13 bases lying between them. The CDR3 contains 14 residues. CDR1 is LNHDA and CDR2 is SQIVND in the germline V gene (reference sequence). The CDR3, as DNA: TGTGCCAGTAGTACTAGGACGGGGGTCACTGAAGCTTTCTTT. This translates into CASSTRTGVTEAFF.

The V and J genes are TRBV13 and TRBJ1-1; D unresolved. Germline values: CDR1 PRHDT, CDR2 FYEKMQ (reference sequence). The germline V and J ends were trimmed by 0 bases and 0 bases, with 11 bases remaining between them. The CDR3 is made up of 16 amino acids. For the CDR3, the DNA is TGTGCCAGCAGCTTAGGGCAGAAAATCATGAACACTGAAGCTTTCTTT. Amino acids: CASSLGQKIMNTEAFF.

This clone has a single count. The gene calls are TRBV2 and TRBJ1-5; no clear D. The CDR3 is made up of 15 amino acids. Germline V CDR1 and CDR2: SNHLY, FYNNEI. The V gene lost 6 bases and the J gene lost 0 bases, with 12 bases spanning the gap. As DNA, the CDR3 is TGTGCCAGCAGCCTGACACCATTTAGCAATCAGCCCCAGCATTTT. Translating gives CASSLTPFSNQPQHF. The whole variable domain, remainder taken from reference TRBV2 and TRBJ1-5, is EPEVTQTPSHQVTQMGQEVILRCVPISNHLYFYWYRQILGQKVEFLVSFYNNEISEKSEIFDDQFSVERPDGSNFTLKIRSTKLEDSAMYFCASSLTPFSNQPQHFGDGTRLSIL.

The CDR3 is CASSGETSGGFNEQFF. CDR3 bases: TGTGCCAGCAGTGGGGAAACTAGCGGGGGGTTCAATGAGCAGTTCTTC. V is TRBV25-1 and J is TRBJ2-1; 12 bases fit TRBD2. Trimming cost V 4 bases and J 6 bases; bases outside gene matches: 7. This CDR3 is 16 amino acids long. Germline values: CDR1 MGHDK, CDR2 SYGVNS.

The chain is built from TRBV7-9 and TRBJ1-2; TRBD1 aligns across 7 bases. Germline V CDR1 and CDR2: SEHNR, FQNEAQ (reference sequence). This CDR3 has 15 residues. V shed 2 bases, J shed 1 base, and the junction held 4 bases outside the gene matches. The CDR3: CASSLSQGVNYGYTF. CDR3 in DNA: TGTGCCAGCAGCTTATCCCAGGGGGTTAACTATGGCTACACCTTC.

The chain recombines TRBV19 with TRBJ1-1; TRBD1 aligns across 7 bases. The CDR3 covers 14 residues. From germline, CDR1 is LNHDA and CDR2 SQIVND (reference sequence). The V gene end was trimmed by 7 bases and the J gene end by 4 bases; junction bases not matched to a gene: 9. CDR3 DNA sequence: TGTGCCAGTATTATGACAGGGAGGAGCACTGAAGCTTTCTTT. Protein sequence: CASIMTGRSTEAFF.

The chain couples TRBV4-2 to TRBJ2-3, with 12 bases aligning to TRBD2. CDR3 length: 15 residues. V dropped 0 bases and J dropped 11; count of bases not matched to a gene: 6. Looked up from germline, CDR1 is LGHNA and CDR2 is YNFKEQ. The CDR3 sequence: CASSQEGRLAGEQYF. The CDR3 DNA reads TGTGCCAGCAGCCAAGAGGGGAGACTAGCGGGGGAGCAGTATTTT.

The chain uses TRBV5-1 and TRBJ1-2; D unclear. Germline V gives CDR1 SGHRS, CDR2 YFSETQ. Trimming stripped 3 bases from V and 1 base from J, with 10 bases between. The CDR3 loop spans 14 amino acids. CDR3 coding DNA: TGCGCCAGCAGCTCGGAGGGCCGTAACTATGGCTACACCTTC. Its protein product is CASSSEGRNYGYTF.

This chain uses TRBV11-3 with TRBJ2-6, with 10 bases identical to TRBD1. CDR1 is SGHNT and CDR2 is YENEEA in the germline V gene. Trimming removed 2 bases from V and 4 bases from J; junction bases left unmatched: 8. The CDR3 is made up of 18 amino acids. The CDR3 sequence: CASSLRGQGSPGANVLTF. The CDR3 DNA follows: TGTGCCAGCAGCTTAAGGGGACAGGGGAGCCCAGGGGCCAACGTCCTGACTTTC.

This chain joins TRBV13 and TRBJ1-6; 7 bases match TRBD1. The junction had 3 bases not matched to a gene; V was cut back by 5 bases and J by 5 bases. Germline V lookup: CDR1 PRHDT, CDR2 FYEKMQ (reference sequence). The CDR3 covers 14 residues. As DNA, the CDR3 is TGTGCCAGCAGCAAGGGACAGCATAATTCACCCCTCCACTTT. The encoded protein is CASSKGQHNSPLHF.

This clone showed up just once. This sequence joins TRBV5-1 and TRBJ2-7; TRBD1 aligns across 7 bases. Germline CDR1 SGHRS, CDR2 YFSETQ. This CDR3 is 14 amino acids long. Trimming took 5 bases from V and 1 from J; bases not matched to a gene: 6. The CDR3 DNA reads TGCGCCAGCAGTTCCGGGACAGAGTCCTACGAGCAGTACGTC. It encodes CASSSGTESYEQYV.

The rearrangement links TRBV28 to TRBJ2-1; TRBD2 aligns across 7 bases. V dropped 5 bases and J dropped 9; count of bases not matched to a gene: 10. Germline V gene data show CDR1 as MDHEN and CDR2 as SYDVKM. The CDR3 has 14 residues. The DNA for the CDR3 is TGTGCCAGCAGTATCGCGGGGGTTGTCGGTGAGCAGTTCTTC. This translates into CASSIAGVVGEQFF.

The rearrangement joins TRBV5-4 to TRBJ2-5; 11 nucleotides match TRBD1. Trimming cost V 4 bases and J 5 bases; bases outside gene matches: 7. CDR3 size: 15 residues. Germline V gives CDR1 SGHNT, CDR2 YYREEE (reference sequence). The CDR3 DNA reads TGTGCCAGCAGCCCTTCGGGGGACAGGGGGGAGACCCAGTACTTC. Amino acids: CASSPSGDRGETQYF.

The genes are TRBV28 and TRBJ1-2; 9 positions agree with TRBD1. The CDR3 is made up of 14 amino acids. V shed 6 bases, J shed 5 bases, and the junction held 7 bases outside the gene matches. Germline CDR1 is MDHEN and CDR2 is SYDVKM. CDR3 in amino acids: CASRKRGQGYGYTF. For the CDR3, the DNA is TGTGCCAGCAGAAAACGGGGACAGGGATATGGCTACACCTTC.

The rearrangement uses TRBV29-1 and TRBJ1-2; 8 bases align to TRBD1. V gave up 1 base and J gave up 2 bases; unmatched junction bases: 6. This CDR3 has 15 amino acids. In germline, CDR1 is SQVTM, CDR2 ANQGSEA. The CDR3 DNA is TGCAGCGTTGAAGGGGGACGACAGGGGAACTATGGCTACACCTTC. Protein product: CSVEGGRQGNYGYTF.